Listed below are T cell receptor beta chains from one sample, sequenced in a study of vaccination effects on CD4 cells after COVID-19. Using immunoSEQ multiplex PCR, the repertoire was profiled, and TCRdb retains in-frame clones only, with some absent. In the table there are tens of thousands of clones, about 72% of which are singletons. These receptors have no known antigen. This material consisted of CD4+ T cells from PBMCs cultured with HCoV-OC43 spike peptides, taken before COVID-19 vaccination. The receptors derive from a human donor who received a COVID-19 vaccine. Both conserved end residues are part of each CDR3. Each record gives: V gene, CDR3 protein.

v_call: TRBV5-1; cdr3_aa: CASSFLGQLLNTEAFF
v_call: TRBV6-5; cdr3_aa: CASSYSGRPLTDTQYF
v_call: TRBV11-2; cdr3_aa: CASSLFLTNEQYF
v_call: TRBV6-4; cdr3_aa: CASSDSGHNEQFF
v_call: TRBV6-5; cdr3_aa: CASSYKARANTEAFF
v_call: TRBV6-1; cdr3_aa: CASSEQGSNQPQHF
v_call: TRBV3-1/TRBV3-2; cdr3_aa: CASSQGTDTQYF
v_call: TRBV7-8; cdr3_aa: CASSLIIAGVVEQFF
v_call: TRBV3-1/TRBV3-2; cdr3_aa: CASSQSGNTIYF
v_call: TRBV4-1; cdr3_aa: CASSQERTGGNYEQYF